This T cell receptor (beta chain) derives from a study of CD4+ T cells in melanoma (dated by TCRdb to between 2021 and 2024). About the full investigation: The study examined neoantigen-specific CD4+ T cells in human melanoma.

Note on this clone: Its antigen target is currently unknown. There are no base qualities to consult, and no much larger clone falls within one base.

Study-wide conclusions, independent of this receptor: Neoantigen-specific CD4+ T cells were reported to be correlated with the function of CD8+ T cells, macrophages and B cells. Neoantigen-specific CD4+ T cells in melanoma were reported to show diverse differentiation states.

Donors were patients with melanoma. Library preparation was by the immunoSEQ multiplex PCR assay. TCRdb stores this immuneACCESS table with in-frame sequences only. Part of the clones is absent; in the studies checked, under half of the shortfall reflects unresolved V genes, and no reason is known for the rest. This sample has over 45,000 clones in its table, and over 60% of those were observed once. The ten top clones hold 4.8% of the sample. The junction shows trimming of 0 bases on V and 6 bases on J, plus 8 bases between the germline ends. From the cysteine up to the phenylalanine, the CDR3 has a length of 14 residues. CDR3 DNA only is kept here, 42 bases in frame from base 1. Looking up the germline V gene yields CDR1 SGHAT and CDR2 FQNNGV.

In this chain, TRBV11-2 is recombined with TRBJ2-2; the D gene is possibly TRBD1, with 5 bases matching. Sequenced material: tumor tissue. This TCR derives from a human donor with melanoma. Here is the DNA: TGTGCCAGCAGCTTAGATAGGGGATCCGGGGAGCTGTTTTTT. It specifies CASSLDRGSGELFF.